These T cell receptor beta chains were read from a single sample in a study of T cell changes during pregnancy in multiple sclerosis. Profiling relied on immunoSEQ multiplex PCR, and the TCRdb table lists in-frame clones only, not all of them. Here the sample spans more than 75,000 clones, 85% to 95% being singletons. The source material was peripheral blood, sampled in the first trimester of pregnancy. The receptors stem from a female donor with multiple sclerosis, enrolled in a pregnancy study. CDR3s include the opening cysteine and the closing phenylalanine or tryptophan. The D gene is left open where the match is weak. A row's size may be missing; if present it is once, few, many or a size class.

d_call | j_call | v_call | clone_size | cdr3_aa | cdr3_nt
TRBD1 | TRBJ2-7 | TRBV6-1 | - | CASSEYEGAHYEQYF | TGTGCCAGCAGTGAATATGAGGGGGCCCACTACGAGCAGTACTTC
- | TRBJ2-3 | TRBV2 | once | CASSGRGVDTQYF | TGTGCCAGCAGTGGTAGGGGCGTGGATACGCAGTATTTT
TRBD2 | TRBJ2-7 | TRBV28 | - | CASSFTSGYEQYF | TGTGCCAGCAGTTTCACTAGCGGATACGAGCAGTACTTC
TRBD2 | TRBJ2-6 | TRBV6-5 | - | CASWTSGSGANVLTF | TGTGCCAGCTGGACTAGCGGGAGTGGGGCCAACGTCCTGACTTTC
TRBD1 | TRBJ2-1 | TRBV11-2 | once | CASSLDRRTGDRYEQFF | TGTGCCAGCAGCTTAGATCGTCGGACAGGGGATCGGTATGAGCAGTTCTTC
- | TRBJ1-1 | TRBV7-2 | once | CASSFQGQVTEAFF | TGTGCCAGCAGCTTTCAGGGGCAGGTCACTGAAGCTTTCTTT
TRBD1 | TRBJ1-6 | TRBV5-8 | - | CASTWTGINSPLHF | TGTGCCAGCACCTGGACAGGGATTAATTCACCCCTCCACTTT
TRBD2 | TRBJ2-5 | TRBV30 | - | CAWSRLAGGRETQYF | TGTGCCTGGAGTAGACTAGCGGGAGGTCGGGAGACCCAGTACTTC
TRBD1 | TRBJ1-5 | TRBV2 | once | CASSDAGTEGQPQHF | TGTGCCAGCAGTGACGCCGGGACAGAGGGTCAGCCCCAGCATTTT
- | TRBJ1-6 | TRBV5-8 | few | CASSLYRQAGSPLHF | TGTGCCAGCAGCTTGTACAGACAAGCAGGTTCACCCCTCCACTTT
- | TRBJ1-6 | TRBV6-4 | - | CASSKETFNSPLHF | TGTGCCAGCAGTAAGGAGACTTTTAATTCACCCCTCCACTTT
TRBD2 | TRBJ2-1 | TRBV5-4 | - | CASSSPRGAGKGEQFF | TGTGCCAGCAGCTCCCCCCGGGGAGCGGGGAAAGGGGAGCAGTTCTTC
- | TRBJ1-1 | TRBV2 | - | CASSESPPAFF | TGTGCCAGCAGTGAGAGCCCCCCCGCTTTCTTT
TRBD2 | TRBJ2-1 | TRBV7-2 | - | CASSGGGSYNEQFF | TGTGCCAGCAGCGGGGGGGGATCCTACAATGAGCAGTTCTTC
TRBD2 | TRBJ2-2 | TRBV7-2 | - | CASSPTSGRAANTGELFF | TGTGCCAGCAGCCCTACTAGCGGGAGGGCCGCGAACACCGGGGAGCTGTTTTTT
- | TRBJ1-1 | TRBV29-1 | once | CSVEEYGGRVRVGTEAFF | TGCAGCGTTGAAGAGTACGGGGGTAGGGTCAGGGTGGGGACTGAAGCTTTCTTT
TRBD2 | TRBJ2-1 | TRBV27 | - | CASSLTTSGSYNEQFF | TGTGCCAGCAGTTTAACTACTAGCGGATCCTACAATGAGCAGTTCTTC
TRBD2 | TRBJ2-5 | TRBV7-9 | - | CASSLALMGTKETQYF | TGTGCCAGCAGCTTAGCGCTGATGGGGACTAAAGAGACCCAGTACTTC
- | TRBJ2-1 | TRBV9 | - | CASSPYRTTYNEQFF | TGTGCCAGCAGCCCATACAGGACGACCTACAATGAGCAGTTCTTC
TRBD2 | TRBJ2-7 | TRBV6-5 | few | CASSRTSGDSYEQYF | TGTGCCAGCAGCAGGACTAGCGGGGACTCCTACGAGCAGTACTTC
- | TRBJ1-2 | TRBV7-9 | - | CASSLSSGEDYGYTF | TGTGCCAGCAGCTTATCGTCCGGGGAGGACTATGGCTACACCTTC
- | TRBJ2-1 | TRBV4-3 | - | CASSQVGSHNEQFF | TGCGCCAGCAGCCAAGTGGGTAGCCACAATGAGCAGTTCTTC
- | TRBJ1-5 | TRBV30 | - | CAWMAGAGQPQHF | TGTGCCTGGATGGCGGGGGCTGGTCAGCCCCAGCATTTT
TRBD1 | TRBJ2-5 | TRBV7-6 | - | CASSLGPQGQTQETQYF | TGTGCCAGCAGCTTAGGGCCACAGGGGCAAACGCAAGAGACCCAGTACTTC
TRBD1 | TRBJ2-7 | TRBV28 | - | CATTDRGWVGEQYF | TGTGCCACCACAGACAGGGGGTGGGTAGGCGAGCAGTACTTC
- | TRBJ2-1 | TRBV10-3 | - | CAIRVSSGLPTEQFF | TGTGCCATCAGAGTGAGTAGCGGATTACCTACGGAGCAGTTCTTC
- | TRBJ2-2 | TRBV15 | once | CATSRDRRSGELFF | TGTGCCACCAGCAGAGATCGGAGGAGCGGGGAGCTGTTTTTT
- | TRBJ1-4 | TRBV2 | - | CASSEDGINEKLFF | TGTGCCAGCAGTGAAGACGGGATTAATGAAAAACTGTTTTTT
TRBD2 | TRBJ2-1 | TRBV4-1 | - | CASSQAGASGTYNEQFF | TGCGCCAGCAGCCAAGCAGGCGCTAGCGGGACATACAATGAGCAGTTCTTC
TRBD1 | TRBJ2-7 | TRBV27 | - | CASRRTGGPYEQYF | TGTGCCAGCAGACGGACAGGGGGTCCCTACGAGCAGTACTTC
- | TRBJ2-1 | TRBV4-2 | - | CASSQDLFYNEQFF | TGTGCCAGCAGCCAAGATCTCTTCTACAATGAGCAGTTCTTC
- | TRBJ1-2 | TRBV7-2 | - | CASSRGTTVPYGYTF | TGTGCCAGCAGCCGAGGGACAACGGTCCCCTATGGCTACACCTTC
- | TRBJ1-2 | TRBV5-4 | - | CASRFQGNLIVYGYTF | TGTGCCAGCAGATTCCAGGGGAATTTGATCGTTTATGGCTACACCTTC
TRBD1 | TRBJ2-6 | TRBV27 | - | CASGSGQGDSGANVLTF | TGTGCCAGCGGGTCGGGACAGGGAGACTCTGGGGCCAACGTCCTGACTTTC
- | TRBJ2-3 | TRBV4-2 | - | CASSQAGDTQYF | TGTGCCAGCAGCCAAGCCGGAGATACGCAGTATTTT
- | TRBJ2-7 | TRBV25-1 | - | CASGAVGEQYF | TGTGCCAGTGGCGCAGTCGGGGAGCAGTACTTC
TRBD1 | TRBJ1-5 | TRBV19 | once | CASSDITGTGSNQPQHF | TGTGCCAGTAGCGATATTACCGGGACAGGGTCCAATCAGCCCCAGCATTTT
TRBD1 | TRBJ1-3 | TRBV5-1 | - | CASSGQGPGNTIYF | TGCGCCAGCAGCGGACAGGGGCCCGGAAACACCATATATTTT
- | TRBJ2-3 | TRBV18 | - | CASSPSGTDTQYF | TGTGCCAGCTCACCCAGCGGCACAGATACGCAGTATTTT